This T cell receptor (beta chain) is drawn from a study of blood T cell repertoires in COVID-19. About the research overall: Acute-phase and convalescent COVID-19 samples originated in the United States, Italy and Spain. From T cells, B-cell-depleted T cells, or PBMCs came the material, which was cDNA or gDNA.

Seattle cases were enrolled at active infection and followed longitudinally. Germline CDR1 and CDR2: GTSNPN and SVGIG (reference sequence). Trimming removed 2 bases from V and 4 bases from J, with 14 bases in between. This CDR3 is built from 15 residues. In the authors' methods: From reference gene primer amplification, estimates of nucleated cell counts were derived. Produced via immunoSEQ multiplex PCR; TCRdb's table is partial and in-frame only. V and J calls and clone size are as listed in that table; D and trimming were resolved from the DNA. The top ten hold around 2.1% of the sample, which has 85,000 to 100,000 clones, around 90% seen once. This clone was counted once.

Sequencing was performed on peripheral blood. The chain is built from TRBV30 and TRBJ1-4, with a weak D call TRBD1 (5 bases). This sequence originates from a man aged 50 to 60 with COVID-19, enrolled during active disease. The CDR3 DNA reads TGTGCCTGGAGTTGGGGAGGGGCTGGTAATGAAAAACTGTTTTTT. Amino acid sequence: CAWSWGGAGNEKLFF.